Listed here are 18 T cell receptor beta chains from one sample, sequenced in a study of shared clonotypes between healthy human individuals. Method: immunoSEQ multiplex PCR; TCRdb's copy keeps in-frame clones and lacks some. In the table there are millions of clones, 85% to 95% of which are singletons. The sequenced material came from naive CD4+ T cells from PBMCs. The subset is: CD45RA+ positively selected. The receptor source for this set is a man aged 18 to 35 in good health. Some clones in this sample may be carry-over from other donors' samples.

The CDR3 reads CASSYAGRSGANVLTF. As DNA, the CDR3 is TGTGCCAGCAGTTACGCAGGGCGCTCTGGGGCCAACGTCCTGACTTTC. The gene calls are TRBV6-6 and TRBJ2-6; D possibly corresponds to TRBD1 (5 bases). V was shortened by 2 bases and J by 0 bases, with 8 bases between the two germline ends. CDR1 is MNHNY, CDR2 SVGAGI, per germline (reference sequence). There are 16 residues in the CDR3.

As concerns this clone: Other DNA sequences in the same sample also yield this CDR3. The rearrangement links TRBV11-2 to TRBJ2-2; the match to TRBD1 covers 10 bases. The CDR3 is 14 residues long. V dropped 4 bases and J dropped 5; count of bases not matched to a gene: 1. The germline V gene has CDR1 SGHAT and CDR2 FQNNGV. DNA of the CDR3: TGTGCCAGCAGCTGGGACAGGGGAACCGGGGAGCTGTTTTTT. Translating gives CASSWDRGTGELFF.

This clone was picked up one time. The V call is TRBV15, the J call TRBJ2-7; D is unclear. Between the trimmed V and J ends, which lost 3 bases and 4 bases, there was a span of 13 bases. The CDR3 is 14 residues long. Germline CDR1 and CDR2: LNHNV and YYDKDF (reference sequence). The chain's CDR3 is CATSSHRFQYEQYF. The CDR3 bases are TGTGCCACCAGCAGTCACAGATTCCAATACGAGCAGTACTTC. The variable domain in full, completed from reference TRBV15 and TRBJ2-7, reads DAMVIQNPRYQVTQFGKPVTLSCSQTLNHNVMYWYQQKSSQAPKLLFHYYDKDFNNEADTPDNFQSRRPNTSFCFLDIRSPGLGDTAMYLCATSSHRFQYEQYFGPGTRLTVT.

The genes are TRBV2 and TRBJ2-7, with 13 bases lining up with TRBD2. The length of the CDR3 is 15 residues. In germline, CDR1 is SNHLY, CDR2 FYNNEI. After removal of 7 bases from V and 5 bases from J, the junction contained 8 bases not matched to a gene. The CDR3 DNA reads as TGTGCCAGCACCGACGGACTAGCGGGAGTCCACGAGCAGTACTTC. Translated, it gives CASTDGLAGVHEQYF.

Only one count was recorded for this clone. The CDR3 sequence is CASRLSPWGEQYF. The CDR3 region has the DNA TGTGCCAGTAGACTTTCCCCCTGGGGCGAGCAGTACTTC. The gene calls are TRBV6-1 and TRBJ2-7, with D unclear. V lost 9 bases and J 6 bases, leaving 18 bases between the germline ends. CDR1 is MNHNS, CDR2 SASEGT, per germline. There are 13 residues in the CDR3.

The chain uses TRBV5-1 and TRBJ2-1; D is undetermined. Germline CDR1 SGHRS, CDR2 YFSETQ. The CDR3 contains 15 residues. V dropped 3 bases and J dropped 0 bases, with 10 bases sitting between them. The CDR3 DNA is TGCGCCAGCAGCTATTCGACGAGCTCCTACAATGAGCAGTTCTTC. Amino acid sequence: CASSYSTSSYNEQFF.

The count of this clone is one. The rearrangement uses TRBV7-2 and TRBJ2-5; D call uncertain. The ends were cut back, 5 bases at V and 4 bases at J, with 14 bases in the middle. The CDR3 sequence is 14 residues long. From germline, CDR1 is SGHTA and CDR2 FQGNSA. The CDR3 loop reads CASSAHSVRETQYF. The DNA for the CDR3 is TGTGCCAGCAGCGCTCACTCAGTCCGAGAGACCCAGTACTTC.

CDR3 nucleotides: TGCGCCAGCAGCGAGGGAGGGCGCACAGATACGCAGTATTTT. Its translation: CASSEGGRTDTQYF. The chain couples TRBV5-1 to TRBJ2-3, with 7 bases fitting TRBD2. V was clipped by 4 bases and J by 1 base; unmatched bases: 3. Germline loops: CDR1 SGHRS, CDR2 YFSETQ. The CDR3 runs 14 residues.

The V call is TRBV28, the J call TRBJ2-3; D gene ambiguous. CDR3 size: 11 residues. The germline V gene encodes CDR1 MDHEN and CDR2 SYDVKM. Trimming removed 6 bases at V and 4 bases at J, with 5 bases between. CDR3 in amino acids: CASSAADTQYF. CDR3 nucleotides: TGTGCCAGCAGCGCGGCAGATACGCAGTATTTT. The full variable domain, in which reference TRBV28 and TRBJ2-3 provide the parts outside the CDR3, is DVKVTQSSRYLVKRTGEKVFLECVQDMDHENMFWYRQDPGLGLRLIYFSYDVKMKEKGDIPEGYSVSREKKERFSLILESASTNQTSMYLCASSAADTQYFGPGTRLTVL.

The chain joins TRBV2 to TRBJ2-1, with 10 bases fitting TRBD2. Trimming removed 7 bases from V and 4 bases from J; junction bases left unmatched: 7. This CDR3 has 15 amino acids. Looked up from germline, CDR1 is SNHLY and CDR2 is FYNNEI. CDR3 sequence reads: CASTEREGWYNEQFF. The CDR3, as DNA: TGTGCCAGCACCGAGCGGGAGGGCTGGTACAATGAGCAGTTCTTC.

The chain links TRBV20-1 to TRBJ2-4; possibly TRBD1 for D (5 bases). Germline-derived CDR1 and CDR2 are DFQATT and SNEGSKA (reference sequence). V lost 0 bases and J 10 bases, leaving 7 bases between the germline ends. The length of the CDR3 is 11 residues. The CDR3 DNA follows: TGCAGTGCTAGAGATGGGGCTATTCAGTACTTC. It encodes CSARDGAIQYF.

The gene calls are TRBV5-6 and TRBJ1-5; D remains ambiguous. This CDR3 spans 9 amino acids. V was pared by 7 bases and J by 9 bases, with 5 bases between. Germline-derived CDR1 and CDR2 are SGHDT and YYEEEE. The CDR3 coding sequence is TGTGCCAGCTACGGGCCCCAGCATTTT. As protein: CASYGPQHF.

The chain recombines TRBV18 with TRBJ2-1; D unresolved. Trimming left V 2 bases short and J 3 bases short, with 11 bases between. CDR1 is KGHSH and CDR2 is LQKENI in the germline V gene. The CDR3 is 15 amino acids. CDR3 sequence: CASSPTRNLYNEQFF. CDR3 sequence (DNA): TGTGCCAGCTCACCAACCAGGAATCTCTACAATGAGCAGTTCTTC.

This sequence joins TRBV18 and TRBJ2-6; 10 bases line up with TRBD1. The CDR3 has 17 amino acids. Germline V gene sequence: CDR1 KGHSH, CDR2 LQKENI. Trimming at V came to 3 bases and at J to 0 bases, leaving 2 bases not matched to a gene. The CDR3 loop is CASSPGTGDSGANVLTF. The CDR3 DNA follows: TGTGCCAGCTCACCGGGGACAGGGGACTCTGGGGCCAACGTCCTGACTTTC.

This clone showed up just once. V is TRBV28 and J is TRBJ2-2; maybe TRBD2 (5 bases). The CDR3 has 15 residues. Trimming pared 3 bases from V and 4 bases from J, leaving 12 bases between. The germline V gene has CDR1 MDHEN and CDR2 SYDVKM. The CDR3 nucleotides read TGTGCCAGCAGTTTTCCCGGGATTAGCACCGGGGAGCTGTTTTTT. Translating gives CASSFPGISTGELFF.

Of note for this clone: The same CDR3 arises from other DNA sequences in this sample as well. V gene TRBV6-1 combines with J gene TRBJ2-1; 8 positions agree with TRBD1. The V and J ends lost 7 bases and 3 bases, in that order; junction bases with no gene match: 2. This CDR3 has 13 residues. Germline V lookup: CDR1 MNHNS, CDR2 SASEGT. The CDR3 DNA sequence: TGTGCCAGCAAAGGACAGGGCTACAATGAGCAGTTCTTC. It translates to CASKGQGYNEQFF.

CDR3: CASSKAFGVYEQYF. The CDR3, as DNA: TGTGCCAGCAGTAAGGCCTTCGGGGTCTACGAGCAGTACTTC. This chain joins TRBV7-2 and TRBJ2-7, with D possibly matching TRBD2 (5 bases). CDR1 is SGHTA and CDR2 is FQGNSA in the germline V gene. Between the trimmed V and J ends, which lost 6 bases and 3 bases, there was a span of 15 bases. The CDR3 length is 14 residues. The variable domain in full, completed from reference TRBV7-2 and TRBJ2-7, reads GAGVSQSPSNKVTEKGKDVELRCDPISGHTALYWYRQSLGQGLEFLIYFQGNSAPDKSGLPSDRFSAERTGGSVSTLTIQRTQQEDSAVYLCASSKAFGVYEQYFGPGTRLTVT.

This chain joins TRBV7-2 and TRBJ2-6; perhaps TRBD2 as D (6 bases). The germline V and J ends were trimmed by 6 bases and 3 bases, with 9 bases remaining between them. The CDR3 contains 14 residues. From germline, CDR1 is SGHTA and CDR2 FQGNSA. CDR3 nucleotide sequence: TGTGCCAGCAGACTAGCAAGTGGGGCCAACGTCCTGACTTTC. It encodes CASRLASGANVLTF.